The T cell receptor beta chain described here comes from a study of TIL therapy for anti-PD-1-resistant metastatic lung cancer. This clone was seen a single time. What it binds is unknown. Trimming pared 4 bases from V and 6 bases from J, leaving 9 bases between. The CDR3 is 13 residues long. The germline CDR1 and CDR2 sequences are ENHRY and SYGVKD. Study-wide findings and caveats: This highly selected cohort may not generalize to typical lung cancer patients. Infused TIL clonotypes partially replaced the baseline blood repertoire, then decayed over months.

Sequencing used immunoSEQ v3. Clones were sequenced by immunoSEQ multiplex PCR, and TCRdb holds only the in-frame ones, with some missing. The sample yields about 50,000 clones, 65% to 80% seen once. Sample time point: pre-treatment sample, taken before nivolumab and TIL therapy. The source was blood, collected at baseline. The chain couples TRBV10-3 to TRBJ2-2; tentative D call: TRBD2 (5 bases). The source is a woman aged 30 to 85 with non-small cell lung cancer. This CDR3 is CAISGRGSGELFF. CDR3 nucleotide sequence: TGTGCCATCAGTGGCCGAGGGTCCGGGGAGCTGTTTTTT.